This T cell receptor (beta chain) originates from a study of blood T cell repertoires in COVID-19. Study-level background: Sites in the United States, Italy and Spain provided acute and convalescent COVID-19 samples. T cells, B-cell-depleted T cells, or PBMCs provided the cDNA or gDNA that served as material.

In the original processing: It was from reference gene primer amplification that nucleated cell counts were estimated. Here immunoSEQ multiplex PCR was the method, and the copy in TCRdb shows in-frame clones only, minus some. V, J and clone size were drawn from that table, and D and trimming were deduced from the DNA. This sample has around 93,000 clones, with 60% to 85% found just once. This clone was detected a few times. Germline V lookup: CDR1 SEHNR, CDR2 FQNEAQ (reference sequence). With 0 bases clipped from V and 0 bases from J, the junction kept 2 bases outside the gene matches. The CDR3 consists of 17 residues.

The sequencing sample was made of peripheral blood. The chain carries TRBV7-9 and TRBJ2-2; the match to TRBD2 covers 9 bases. This receptor was obtained from a woman aged 80 or over with acute or convalescent COVID-19. The CDR3 DNA follows: TGTGCCAGCAGCTTAGCCACTAGCGGGCCGAACACCGGGGAGCTGTTTTTT. It yields the protein CASSLATSGPNTGELFF.